This note documents a single TCR beta chain sequence. With 3 bases removed from V and 9 bases from J, the gap between germline ends came to 17 bases. The germline CDR1 and CDR2 sequences are LNHDA and SQIVND (reference sequence). CDR3 length: 14 amino acids. This sample was included in a study of control samples from healthy donors and cancer patients. Sequencing was performed with immunoSEQ multiplex PCR; in TCRdb, only in-frame clones are kept and a portion is missing. The data hold roughly 120,000 clones, with 93% observed a single time. The chain couples TRBV19 to TRBJ1-1; TRBD1 is a possible D gene (5 bases). Sequenced input: blood. This clonotype was sampled from a man aged 25 to 40 in good health. CDR3 protein: CASSINGPGLKAFF. In DNA form, the CDR3 reads TGTGCCAGTAGTATTAATGGGCCAGGGTTGAAAGCTTTCTTT.